A single sample is the source of the 14 T cell receptor beta chains below, sequenced in a study of spatial heterogeneity in lung cancer. Time point denoted: blood at routine non-recurrence follow-up after resection. TCRdb recomputed calls from the 5' RACE reads with MiXCR, one row per CDR3 protein. Found here are about 47,000 distinct CDR3 sequences, about 10% of them singletons; the top ten hold roughly a third. The material sequenced was PBMCs, taken at follow-up. The origin of the receptors is a male donor with early-stage non-small cell lung cancer.

This clonotype was seen many times. V is TRBV18 and J is TRBJ2-3, with D possibly being TRBD1 (6 bases). Trimming removed 3 bases at V and 2 bases at J, with 12 bases between. Germline V gene sequence: CDR1 KGHSH, CDR2 LQKENI. The CDR3 length is 15 residues. CDR3 sequence: CASSPPTGLTDTQYF. Here the CDR3 DNA reads TGTGCCAGCTCACCCCCGACAGGCCTCACAGATACGCAGTATTTT.

This clonotype was observed many times. The chain carries TRBV7-2 and TRBJ1-2, with unresolved D. The V gene's germline CDR1 is SGHTA and CDR2 FQGNSA. Trimming took 0 bases from V and 4 from J, leaving 6 bases between them. This CDR3 is 13 amino acids long. The CDR3 nucleotides are TGTGCCAGCAGCTTAGCTGTCAGCTATGGCTACACCTTC. This sequence encodes CASSLAVSYGYTF.

This clonotype was picked up a small number of times. The V gene is TRBV5-6, the J gene TRBJ2-1, with a weak D call TRBD1 (6 bases). In germline, CDR1 is SGHDT, CDR2 YYEEEE. With 3 bases removed from V and 10 bases from J, the gap between germline ends came to 17 bases. This CDR3 contains 14 residues. The CDR3 reads CASSSLPQGSEQFF. The CDR3 DNA reads as TGTGCCAGCAGCTCCCTGCCCCAGGGGTCCGAGCAGTTCTTC. Variable domain in full (rest from reference TRBV5-6 and TRBJ2-1): DAGVTQSPTHLIKTRGQQVTLRCSPKSGHDTVSWYQQALGQGPQFIFQYYEEEERQRGNFPDRFSGHQFPNYSSELNVNALLLGDSALYLCASSSLPQGSEQFFGPGTRLTVL.

This clonotype was observed many times. The chain joins TRBV10-2 to TRBJ2-2; D unresolved. Germline lookup yields CDR1 WSHSY and CDR2 SAAADI. CDR3 length equals 13 residues. The V and J ends lost 5 bases and 6 bases respectively, with 10 bases between them. The CDR3 loop is CASSSYLSGELFF. As DNA, the CDR3 is TGCGCCAGCAGTTCCTATCTCTCCGGGGAGCTGTTTTTT.

In this sample, this clonotype turned up many times. The chain couples TRBV4-3 to TRBJ1-2; 8 nucleotides agree with TRBD1. This CDR3 has 14 residues. V gave up 0 bases and J gave up 6 bases; unmatched junction bases: 3. CDR1 and CDR2 from the germline V gene are LGHNA and YSLEER. DNA of the CDR3: TGCGCCAGCAGCCAAGACGGACAGGGAGATGGCTACACCTTC. It translates to CASSQDGQGDGYTF.

This clonotype occurred many times. The gene calls are TRBV12-3 or TRBV12-4 and TRBJ1-1; maybe TRBD1 (5 bases). The CDR3 has 13 amino acids. The V end lost 4 bases, the J end lost 6 bases, and 12 bases lay between the germline ends. This CDR3 reads CASSSQGTPEAFF. The CDR3 nucleotides are TGTGCCAGCAGTTCCCAGGGAACCCCTGAAGCTTTCTTT.

This chain links TRBV4-3 with TRBJ2-2; TRBD2 matches 8 bases. Germline CDR1 and CDR2: LGHNA and YSLEER. The V and J ends lost 10 bases and 7 bases, in that order; junction bases with no gene match: 20. The CDR3 extends over 17 amino acids. The CDR3 bases are TGCGCCAACAGTCACGAAGCCGGGACTAGTCTTCACGGGGAGCTGTTTTTT. The encoded protein is CANSHEAGTSLHGELFF.

The J gene is TRBJ2-3, the V gene TRBV30; D not certain. V lost 3 bases to trimming and J lost 4 bases, with 5 bases between them. This CDR3 contains 11 residues. Looked up from germline, CDR1 is GTSNPN and CDR2 is SVGIG (reference sequence). The CDR3 is CAWRGADTQYF. The CDR3 DNA follows: TGTGCCTGGAGGGGCGCAGATACGCAGTATTTT.

The V gene is TRBV28, the J gene TRBJ1-2; 9 bases line up with TRBD1. CDR3 length: 17 residues. The V gene's germline CDR1 is MDHEN and CDR2 SYDVKM. V was pared by 5 bases and J by 4 bases, with 14 bases of the junction left unmatched. CDR3 protein: CASSEGDRALLGYGYTF. The CDR3 bases are TGTGCCAGCAGTGAGGGGGACAGGGCCCTTCTGGGCTATGGCTACACCTTC.

V usage is TRBV20-1 and J usage is TRBJ1-2, with 8 positions matching TRBD1. V trimming: 6 bases; J trimming: 3 bases; junction bases outside the gene matches: 9. This CDR3 comprises 14 residues. CDR1 is DFQATT, CDR2 SNEGSKA, per germline (reference sequence). The CDR3 region is CSATITGGYYGYTF. The CDR3 DNA reads as TGCAGTGCAACGATAACAGGGGGATACTATGGCTACACCTTC.

This chain joins TRBV12-3 or TRBV12-4 and TRBJ1-2, with D possibly being TRBD1 (5 bases). CDR3 length: 14 residues. Between the trimmed V and J ends, which lost 3 bases and 4 bases, there was a span of 12 bases. Written as DNA, the CDR3 is TGTGCCAGCAGTTTTTCCGGGGACCTCTATGGCTACACCTTC. Translating gives CASSFSGDLYGYTF.

The chain uses TRBV15 and TRBJ1-1; no firm D call. The CDR3 consists of 12 residues. Germline V lookup: CDR1 LNHNV, CDR2 YYDKDF (reference sequence). Trimming shortened V by 2 bases and J by 7 bases, and 8 bases separated the two germline ends. The CDR3 DNA reads as TGTGCCACCAGCAGATTGCCCGTTGAAGCTTTCTTT. Its translation: CATSRLPVEAFF. Drawing the rest from reference TRBV15 and TRBJ1-1, the complete variable domain is DAMVIQNPRYQVTQFGKPVTLSCSQTLNHNVMYWYQQKSSQAPKLLFHYYDKDFNNEADTPDNFQSRRPNTSFCFLDIRSPGLGDTAMYLCATSRLPVEAFFGQGTRLTVV.

This clonotype was detected ten times or more. J is TRBJ1-2 and V is TRBV20-1; D ambiguous. The CDR3 spans 15 residues. The germline V gene encodes CDR1 DFQATT and CDR2 SNEGSKA (reference sequence). The V end lost 6 bases, the J end lost 0 bases, and 17 bases lay between the germline ends. The CDR3 DNA sequence: TGCAGTGCCCAGACTTCGGGGAGTGCTAACTATGGCTACACCTTC. It translates to CSAQTSGSANYGYTF.

This clonotype was seen many times. The chain recombines TRBV24-1 with TRBJ2-7; D perhaps matches TRBD2 (6 bases). The V end lost 5 bases, the J end lost 7 bases, and 8 bases lay between the germline ends. Germline values: CDR1 KGHDR, CDR2 SFDVKD. The CDR3 runs 11 residues. The CDR3 DNA is TGTGCCACCAGTGCGGGGGATGAGCAGTACTTC. This gives the protein CATSAGDEQYF.